These 2 T cell receptor beta chains came from one sample sequenced in a study of spatial heterogeneity in lung cancer. Documented time point: sample taken at primary tumor resection. The sequenced material consisted of unsorted whole RNA from tumor, nontumor lung or frozen PBMC. TCRdb itself ran the 5' RACE reads through MiXCR, one entry per CDR3 protein. Of fewer than 15,000 distinct CDR3 sequences in the sample, about 3.9% are singletons; the top ten hold 40% to 50%. The material was PBMCs, obtained at surgery. The receptors were sampled from a male donor with early-stage non-small cell lung cancer.

About this clonotype: Since it is a stray read in a library aimed at alpha chains, this beta chain has a size that is not meaningful. CDR3 protein: CASSLGLVDYEQYF. CDR3 DNA: TGTGCCAGCAGCTTGGGACTAGTGGACTACGAGCAGTACTTC. This chain connects TRBV5-6 to TRBJ2-7; a weak D match, TRBD2 (6 bases). CDR3 length: 14 residues. The V end was cut by 0 bases, the J end by 3 bases, with 10 bases between. CDR1 is SGHDT, CDR2 YYEEEE, per germline.

This clonotype was found many times. Since the library was made to target alpha chains, this beta chain is a stray read and its abundance is not meaningful. The rearrangement joins TRBV12-5 to TRBJ2-3; D remains unclear. Germline V CDR1 and CDR2: LGHNT, FRNRAP. This CDR3 has 13 amino acids. The ends were cut back, 4 bases at V and 6 bases at J, with 11 bases in the middle. The CDR3 bases are TGTGCTAGTGGTTCCGTTGGGTTGGATACGCAGTATTTT. It yields the protein CASGSVGLDTQYF. The variable domain in full, completed from reference TRBV12-5 and TRBJ2-3, reads DARVTQTPRHKVTEMGQEVTMRCQPILGHNTVFWYRQTMMQGLELLAYFRNRAPLDDSGMPKDRFSAEMPDATLATLKIQPSEPRDSAVYFCASGSVGLDTQYFGPGTRLTVL.